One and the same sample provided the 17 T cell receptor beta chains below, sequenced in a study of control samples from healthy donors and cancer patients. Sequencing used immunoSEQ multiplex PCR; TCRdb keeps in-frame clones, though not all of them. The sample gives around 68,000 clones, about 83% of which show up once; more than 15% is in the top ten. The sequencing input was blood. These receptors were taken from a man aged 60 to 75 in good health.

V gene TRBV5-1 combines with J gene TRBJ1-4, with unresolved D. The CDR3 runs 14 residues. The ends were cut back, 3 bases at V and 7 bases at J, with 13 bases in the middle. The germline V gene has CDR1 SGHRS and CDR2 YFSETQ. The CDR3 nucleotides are TGCGCCAGCAGCTCTTCCCCGGGTGGTGAAAAACTGTTTTTT. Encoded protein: CASSSSPGGEKLFF.

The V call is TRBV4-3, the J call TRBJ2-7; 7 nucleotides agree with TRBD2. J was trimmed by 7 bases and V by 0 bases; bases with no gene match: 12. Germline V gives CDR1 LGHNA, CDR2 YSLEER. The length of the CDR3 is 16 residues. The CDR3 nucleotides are TGCGCCAGCAGCCAAGATTATGGCGGGAGTCCGGAAGAGCAGTACTTC. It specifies CASSQDYGGSPEEQYF.

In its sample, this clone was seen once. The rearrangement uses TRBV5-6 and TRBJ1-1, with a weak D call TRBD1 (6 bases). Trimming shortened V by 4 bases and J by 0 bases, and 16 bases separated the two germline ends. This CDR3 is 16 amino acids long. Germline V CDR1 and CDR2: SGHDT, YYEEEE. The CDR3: CASSRGAGTMNTEAFF. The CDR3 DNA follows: TGTGCCAGCAGCCGGGGGGCAGGGACTATGAACACTGAAGCTTTCTTT.

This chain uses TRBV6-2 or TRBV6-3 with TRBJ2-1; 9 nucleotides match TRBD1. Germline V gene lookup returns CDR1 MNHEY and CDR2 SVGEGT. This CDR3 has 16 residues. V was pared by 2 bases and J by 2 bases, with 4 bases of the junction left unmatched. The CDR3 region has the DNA TGTGCCAGCAGTTACAGAACAGGGGGCACCTACAATGAGCAGTTCTTC. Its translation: CASSYRTGGTYNEQFF.

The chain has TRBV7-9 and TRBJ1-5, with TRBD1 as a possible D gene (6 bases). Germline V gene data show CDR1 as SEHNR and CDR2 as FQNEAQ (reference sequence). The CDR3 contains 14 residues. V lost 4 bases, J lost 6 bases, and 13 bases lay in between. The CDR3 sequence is CASSSTGLGQPQHF. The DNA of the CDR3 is TGTGCCAGCAGCTCTACAGGGTTAGGTCAGCCCCAGCATTTT. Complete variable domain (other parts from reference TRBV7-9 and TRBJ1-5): DTGVSQNPRHKITKRGQNVTFRCDPISEHNRLYWYRQTLGQGPEFLTYFQNEAQLEKSRLLSDRFSAERPKGSFSTLEIQRTEQGDSAMYLCASSSTGLGQPQHFGDGTRLSIL.

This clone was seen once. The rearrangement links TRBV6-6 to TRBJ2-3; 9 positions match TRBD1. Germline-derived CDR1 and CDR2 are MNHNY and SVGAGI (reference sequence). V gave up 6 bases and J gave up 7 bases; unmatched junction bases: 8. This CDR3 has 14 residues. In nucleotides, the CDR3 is TGTGCCAGCAGATCCGGGACAGGGAAACATACGCAGTATTTT. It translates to CASRSGTGKHTQYF.

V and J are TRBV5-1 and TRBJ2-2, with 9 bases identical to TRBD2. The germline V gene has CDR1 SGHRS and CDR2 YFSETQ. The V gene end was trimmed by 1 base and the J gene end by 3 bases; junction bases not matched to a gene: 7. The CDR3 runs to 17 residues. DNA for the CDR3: TGCGCCAGCAGCTTGATGGTAGCGGGAGCGGACACCGGGGAGCTGTTTTTT. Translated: CASSLMVAGADTGELFF.

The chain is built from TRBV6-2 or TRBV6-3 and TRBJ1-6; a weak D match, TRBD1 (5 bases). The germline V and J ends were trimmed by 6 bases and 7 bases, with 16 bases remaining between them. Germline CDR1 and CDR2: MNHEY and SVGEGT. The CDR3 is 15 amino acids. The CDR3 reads CASSTPRDWNSPLHF. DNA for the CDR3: TGTGCCAGCAGCACCCCCCGGGACTGGAATTCACCCCTCCACTTT.

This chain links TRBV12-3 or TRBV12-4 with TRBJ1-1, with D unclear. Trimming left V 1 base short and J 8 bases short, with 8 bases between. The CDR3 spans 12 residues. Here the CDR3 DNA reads TGTGCCAGCAGTTTAGTGGGGAGGGAAGCTTTCTTT. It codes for CASSLVGREAFF.

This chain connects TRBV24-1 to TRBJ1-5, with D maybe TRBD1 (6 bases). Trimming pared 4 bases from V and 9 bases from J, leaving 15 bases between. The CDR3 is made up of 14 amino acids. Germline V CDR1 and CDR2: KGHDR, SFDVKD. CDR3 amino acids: CATSDGQRGTPQHF. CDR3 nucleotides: TGTGCCACCAGTGACGGACAGCGGGGTACGCCCCAGCATTTT.

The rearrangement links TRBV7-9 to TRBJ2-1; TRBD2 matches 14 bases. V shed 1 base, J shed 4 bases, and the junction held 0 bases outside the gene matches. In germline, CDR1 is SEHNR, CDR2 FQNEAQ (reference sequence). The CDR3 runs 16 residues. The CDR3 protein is CASSLGTSGRYNEQFF. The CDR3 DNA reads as TGTGCCAGCAGCTTAGGGACTAGCGGGAGGTACAATGAGCAGTTCTTC.

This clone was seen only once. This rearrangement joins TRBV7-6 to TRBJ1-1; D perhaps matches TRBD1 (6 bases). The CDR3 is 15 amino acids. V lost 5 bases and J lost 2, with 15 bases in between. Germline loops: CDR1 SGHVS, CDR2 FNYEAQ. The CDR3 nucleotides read TGTGCCAGCAGCCCTGGGGGGCGGGCTAACACTGAAGCTTTCTTT. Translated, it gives CASSPGGRANTEAFF.

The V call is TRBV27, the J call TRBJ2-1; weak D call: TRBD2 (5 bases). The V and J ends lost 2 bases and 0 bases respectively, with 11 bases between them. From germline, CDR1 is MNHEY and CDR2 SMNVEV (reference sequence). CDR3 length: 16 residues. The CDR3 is CASSLERSSSYNEQFF. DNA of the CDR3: TGTGCCAGCAGTTTAGAGCGGTCGAGCTCCTACAATGAGCAGTTCTTC.

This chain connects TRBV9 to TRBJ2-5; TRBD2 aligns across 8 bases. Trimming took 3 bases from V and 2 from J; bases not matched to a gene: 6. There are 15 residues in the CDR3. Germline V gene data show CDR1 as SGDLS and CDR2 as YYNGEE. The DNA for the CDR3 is TGTGCCAGCAGCGCCGGGGGGGAGAGACAAGAGACCCAGTACTTC. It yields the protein CASSAGGERQETQYF.

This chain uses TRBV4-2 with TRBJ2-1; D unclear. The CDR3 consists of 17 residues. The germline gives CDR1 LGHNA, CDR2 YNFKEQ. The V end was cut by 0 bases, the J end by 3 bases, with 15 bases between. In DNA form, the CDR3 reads TGTGCCAGCAGCCAAGAAACCGGGTCCGTTAGCTACAATGAGCAGTTCTTC. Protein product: CASSQETGSVSYNEQFF.

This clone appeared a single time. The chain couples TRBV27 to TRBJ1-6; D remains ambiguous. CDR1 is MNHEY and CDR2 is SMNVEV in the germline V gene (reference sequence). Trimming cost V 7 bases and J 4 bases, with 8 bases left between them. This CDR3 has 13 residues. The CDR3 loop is CASTLGYNSPLHF. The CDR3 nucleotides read TGTGCCAGCACCCTAGGGTATAATTCACCCCTCCACTTT.

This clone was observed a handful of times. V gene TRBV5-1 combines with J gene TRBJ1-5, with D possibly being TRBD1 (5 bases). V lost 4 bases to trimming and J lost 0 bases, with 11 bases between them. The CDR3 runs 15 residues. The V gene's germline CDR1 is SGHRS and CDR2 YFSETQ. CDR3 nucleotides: TGCGCCAGCAGCCCTGGACACGATAGCAATCAGCCCCAGCATTTT. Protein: CASSPGHDSNQPQHF.